The TCR beta chain under discussion was sequenced for a study of shared clonotypes between healthy human individuals. CDR3 length equals 15 residues. V gave up 6 bases and J gave up 1 base; unmatched junction bases: 7. Germline V CDR1 and CDR2: SGHKS, YYEKEE (reference sequence). CD8 cells classed as naive were CD45RO-negative and positively selected for CCR7, excluding terminally differentiated effector memory CD45RA+ cells. Generated by immunoSEQ multiplex PCR, the TCRdb table keeps only in-frame clones and is missing some. The table lists about 2 million clones, about 95% of them singletons, with around 1.2% in the top ten.

The sample was naive CD8+ T cells sorted from blood. The sequence came from a man younger than 35 in good health. This rearrangement joins TRBV5-5 to TRBJ2-1, with 7 bases aligning to TRBD2. In DNA, the CDR3 is TGTGCCAGCACCCTTCTAGCGGATTCCTACAATGAGCAGTTCTTC. Translated, it gives CASTLLADSYNEQFF.